This entry concerns a single T cell receptor (beta chain). This sample stems from a study of control samples from healthy donors and cancer patients. Profiled with immunoSEQ multiplex PCR; TCRdb holds only in-frame clones, not every one. Found here are over 100,000 clones, 90% of them singletons; the top ten hold roughly 4.5%. Sequences were obtained from blood. The source of this sequence is a human donor in good health. The donor label of this sample is uncertain.

The CDR3 nucleotides read TGCGCCAGCAGCTGGGATCAGGGAGGAACTGAAGCTTTCTTT. This sequence encodes CASSWDQGGTEAFF. The genes are TRBV5-1 and TRBJ1-1, with D tentatively TRBD1 (5 bases). Trimming removed 3 bases at V and 5 bases at J, with 14 bases between. Germline V lookup: CDR1 SGHRS, CDR2 YFSETQ. The CDR3 length is 14 residues.